Detailed here is one T cell receptor (beta chain). Its matching antigen is unknown. The entry originates in a study of response to subunit inactivated influenza vaccine. The study's findings and limits: After each seasonal influenza vaccination, few new T cells are recruited, the authors suggested.

MiXCR was run by TCRdb on the RT-PCR reads, yielding one entry per CDR3 protein. The sample lists 650,000 to 850,000 distinct CDR3 sequences, 14% occurring once. The sequence came from a middle-aged man who received an inactivated influenza vaccine. This sample comprised PBMCs from blood, obtained around two weeks before vaccination.

CDR3 in amino acids: CAIRSSGGDSPLHF. The CDR3 region has the DNA TGTGCCATCAGGAGTTCAGGGGGGGATTCACCCCTCCACTTT. The gene calls are TRBV10-3 and TRBJ1-6, with TRBD1 matching over 7 bases. This CDR3 is 14 amino acids long. The germline V gene has CDR1 ENHRY and CDR2 SYGVKD. With 6 bases clipped from V and 8 bases from J, the junction kept 7 bases outside the gene matches.